A selection of T cell receptor beta chains follows, all from one sample in a study of graft-versus-host responses after intestinal transplantation. Data came from immunoSEQ multiplex PCR; TCRdb stores just in-frame clones and leaves some out. The sample has around 100,000 clones; roughly 84% are singletons. Their specific antigens are unknown. The source material was unstimulated CD4+ T cells sorted from spleen or lymph node cells, sampled before transplant. These receptors all stem from a human donor who was the organ donor for an intestinal transplant. Both conserved end residues are part of each CDR3. A D gene is named only where the DNA matches it firmly. Size values are once, few and many counts, or a class for expanded clones, and some rows have none.

>TRBD1|TRBJ1-5|TRBV29-1|-
CSVGQGGRDQPQHF
TGCAGCGTAGGACAGGGGGGAAGAGATCAGCCCCAGCATTTT
>-|TRBJ2-7|TRBV9|-
CASSVEGGPSYEQYF
TGTGCCAGCAGCGTAGAAGGAGGACCCTCCTACGAGCAGTACTTC
>-|TRBJ2-5|TRBV18|-
CASSRRETQYF
TGTGCCAGCTCCCGCCGGGAGACCCAGTACTTC
>-|TRBJ1-5|TRBV9|-
CASSQGAGGSNQPQHF
TGTGCCAGCAGCCAAGGGGCCGGCGGTAGCAATCAGCCCCAGCATTTT
>-|TRBJ1-1|TRBV7-8|once
CASSPGPGPEAFF
TGTGCCAGCAGCCCCGGTCCGGGGCCCGAAGCTTTCTTT
>-|TRBJ1-1|TRBV13|-
CASSLGRKRVNTEAFF
TGTGCCAGCAGCTTGGGTCGGAAGAGGGTGAACACTGAAGCTTTCTTT
>-|TRBJ1-3|TRBV19|few
CASTKGTSSSGNTIYF
TGTGCCAGTACTAAAGGGACGTCCAGCTCTGGAAACACCATATATTTT
>-|TRBJ2-7|TRBV7-2|once
CASSLSSALYF
TGTGCCAGCAGCTTAAGCAGCGCTTTGTACTTC
>-|TRBJ1-5|TRBV5-8|-
CASSLDRGNQPQHF
TGTGCCAGCAGCTTGGACAGGGGCAATCAGCCCCAGCATTTT
>TRBD1|TRBJ2-3|TRBV28|-
CASSSQTGGSTDTQYF
TGTGCCAGCAGTTCTCAAACAGGGGGAAGCACAGATACGCAGTATTTT
>TRBD1|TRBJ1-2|TRBV19|few
CASSRTGGMGYGYTF
TGTGCCAGTAGTCGGACAGGGGGCATGGGCTATGGCTACACCTTC
>-|TRBJ2-2|TRBV5-1|-
CASSPGTFNTGELFF
TGCGCCAGCAGCCCCGGGACATTCAACACCGGGGAGCTGTTTTTT
>TRBD2|TRBJ2-1|TRBV28|-
CASSLRSGGVGNEQFF
TGTGCCAGCAGTTTAAGGAGCGGGGGGGTAGGCAATGAGCAGTTCTTC
>-|TRBJ1-2|TRBV6-1|-
CASSENRNYGYTF
TGTGCCAGCAGTGAAAACAGAAACTATGGCTACACCTTC
>TRBD2|TRBJ2-3|TRBV4-2|-
CASSQDGGGPPDTQYF
TGTGCCAGCAGCCAAGATGGGGGAGGGCCCCCAGATACGCAGTATTTT
>-|TRBJ1-1|TRBV19|few
CASSITGTWNTEAFF
TGTGCCAGTAGTATCACGGGGACGTGGAACACTGAAGCTTTCTTT
>-|TRBJ2-1|TRBV27|few
CASKAWTDGYNEQFF
TGTGCCAGCAAGGCATGGACGGACGGCTACAATGAGCAGTTCTTC
>-|TRBJ1-3|TRBV7-6|-
CASSIPRLNSGNTIYF
TGTGCCAGCAGCATCCCCAGGTTGAACTCTGGAAACACCATATATTTT
>-|TRBJ1-1|TRBV30|-
CAWGAGVNTEAFF
TGTGCCTGGGGGGCAGGGGTGAACACTGAAGCTTTCTTT
>-|TRBJ2-3|TRBV10-3|-
CAISERTDTQYF
TGTGCCATCAGTGAGAGAACAGATACGCAGTATTTT
>TRBD1|TRBJ1-3|TRBV4-1|few
CASSQDWGQGIWNTIYF
TGCGCCAGCAGCCAAGATTGGGGACAGGGGATCTGGAACACCATATATTTT
>TRBD1|TRBJ1-1|TRBV30|-
CAWRSTGIAEAFF
TGTGCCTGGAGGTCGACAGGGATCGCTGAAGCTTTCTTT
>TRBD1|TRBJ1-6|TRBV6-5|few
CASKIGTGLNSPLHF
TGTGCCAGCAAGATAGGGACAGGGCTGAATTCACCCCTCCACTTT
>-|TRBJ1-1|TRBV19|-
CASKGRRDNTEAFF
TGTGCCAGTAAGGGTAGACGGGACAACACTGAAGCTTTCTTT
>-|TRBJ1-2|TRBV19|few
CASSDNGRVNYGYTF
TGTGCCAGTAGTGATAACGGGAGGGTTAACTATGGCTACACCTTC
>-|TRBJ2-7|TRBV5-4|-
CASSFGQSAYEQYF
TGTGCCAGCAGCTTTGGACAGTCGGCCTACGAGCAGTACTTC
>-|TRBJ2-7|TRBV5-8|-
CASSLDSLPAYEQYF
TGTGCCAGCAGCTTGGACAGTCTGCCCGCCTACGAGCAGTACTTC
>-|TRBJ2-7|TRBV27|-
CASSRRARGSYEQYF
TGTGCCAGCAGCCGTAGGGCAAGGGGGTCCTACGAGCAGTACTTC
>TRBD2|TRBJ2-5|TRBV9|once
CASSPRGGLAETQYF
TGTGCCAGCAGCCCGCGCGGGGGGTTGGCGGAGACCCAGTACTTC
>-|TRBJ1-5|TRBV2|-
CASIPGDFGSNQPQHF
TGTGCCAGCATCCCGGGAGACTTCGGAAGCAATCAGCCCCAGCATTTT
>-|TRBJ1-1|TRBV30|once
CAWRTGPKGTFEAFF
TGTGCCTGGAGAACAGGCCCCAAGGGGACATTTGAAGCTTTCTTT
>-|TRBJ2-3|TRBV10-3|-
CAISEAPSTDTQYF
TGTGCCATCAGTGAAGCCCCCTCCACAGATACGCAGTATTTT
>-|TRBJ2-3|TRBV2|-
CASSESASADTQYF
TGTGCCAGCAGTGAATCCGCTAGCGCAGATACGCAGTATTTT
>-|TRBJ2-5|TRBV10-3|-
CAISEGEWTAKETQYF
TGTGCCATCAGTGAGGGGGAATGGACAGCCAAAGAGACCCAGTACTTC
>-|TRBJ1-6|TRBV28|few
CASRAGNSPLHF
TGTGCCAGCCGGGCGGGGAATTCACCCCTCCACTTT
>-|TRBJ1-2|TRBV13|-
CASSETGPLFNYGYTF
TGTGCCAGCAGTGAGACGGGACCCCTCTTTAACTATGGCTACACCTTC
>-|TRBJ1-2|TRBV29-1|-
CSVEDKAANYGYTF
TGCAGCGTTGAAGATAAGGCAGCTAACTATGGCTACACCTTC
>-|TRBJ1-1|TRBV4-2|-
CASSQDGPWPRAF
TGTGCCAGCAGCCAAGATGGACCGTGGCCCCGGGCCTTT
>-|TRBJ1-1|TRBV19|-
CASSQNREGGTEAFF
TGTGCCAGTAGTCAAAACAGGGAGGGAGGGACTGAAGCTTTCTTT
>TRBD1|TRBJ1-3|TRBV6-6|-
CASSYNPGGAGNTIYF
TGTGCCAGCAGTTACAATCCAGGGGGCGCAGGAAACACCATATATTTT
>-|TRBJ1-4|TRBV10-3|-
CAISELGDTGKLFF
TGTGCCATCAGTGAGCTTGGGGATACAGGGAAACTGTTTTTT
>-|TRBJ2-7|TRBV28|-
CASSLLGLRELGEQYF
TGTGCCAGCAGTTTACTGGGCTTACGGGAACTTGGGGAGCAGTACTTC
>TRBD1|TRBJ1-2|TRBV9|-
CASSLRTGRGVRHGYTF
TGTGCCAGCAGCCTTCGGACAGGGAGAGGGGTAAGGCATGGCTACACCTTC
>-|TRBJ1-2|TRBV5-1|-
CASSRAGPSGYGYTF
TGCGCCAGCAGCCGAGCGGGGCCCTCCGGCTATGGCTACACCTTC
>TRBD1|TRBJ1-1|TRBV29-1|-
CSGRTGGGTEAFF
TGCAGCGGCCGGACAGGGGGAGGGACTGAAGCTTTCTTT
>TRBD2|TRBJ2-3|TRBV25-1|-
CASSGVTGASGAGTQYF
TGTGCCAGCAGTGGAGTAACTGGGGCTAGCGGGGCAGGTACGCAGTATTTT
>TRBD1|TRBJ1-5|TRBV27|-
CASSDTGGVSQPQHF
TGTGCCAGCAGTGACACAGGGGGCGTAAGTCAGCCCCAGCATTTT
>TRBD1|TRBJ2-5|TRBV19|-
CASSPVYRGSRYQETQYF
TGTGCCAGTAGTCCCGTGTACAGGGGCTCCCGGTACCAAGAGACCCAGTACTTC
>-|TRBJ1-2|TRBV19|-
CASSWVSGYTF
TGTGCCAGTAGCTGGGTGAGCGGCTACACCTTC
>-|TRBJ2-5|TRBV9|-
CASSLRGGQETQYF
TGTGCCAGCAGTCTCAGGGGGGGGCAAGAGACCCAGTACTTC
>-|TRBJ2-6|TRBV7-9|-
CASSSRLQGSGANVLTF
TGTGCCAGCAGCTCCCGTCTACAGGGCTCTGGGGCCAACGTCCTGACTTTC